The 14 T cell receptor beta chains in this list originate from one sample, sequenced in a study of PD-1 blockade in classical Hodgkin lymphoma. TCRdb's copy holds only in-frame clones and misses some; the assay was immunoSEQ multiplex PCR. The data hold 25,000 to 30,000 clones, with 67% observed a single time. After autologous stem cell transplantation all patients relapsed, and prior brentuximab vedotin exposure differed between cohorts. The sample in question was peripheral blood mononuclear cells (PBMCs), obtained before the second cycle of nivolumab. Receptors were obtained from a human donor with classical Hodgkin lymphoma.

This CDR3 is CASSTGDTTYEQYF. The CDR3 nucleotides are TGTGCCAGCAGTACGGGGGATACTACCTACGAGCAGTACTTC. The rearrangement links TRBV28 to TRBJ2-7, with D perhaps matching TRBD2 (6 bases). The V end lost 5 bases, the J end lost 2 bases, and 13 bases lay between the germline ends. The CDR3 sequence is 14 residues long. From germline, CDR1 is MDHEN and CDR2 SYDVKM.

In DNA, the CDR3 is TGTGCCAGCAATCCGGGGGCGAACACCGGGGAGCTGTTTTTT. Translating gives CASNPGANTGELFF. The rearrangement uses TRBV7-2 and TRBJ2-2; possible D gene TRBD2, 6 bases. This CDR3 comprises 14 residues. Germline loops: CDR1 SGHTA, CDR2 FQGNSA. V lost 7 bases and J 0 bases, leaving 9 bases between the germline ends.

This sequence joins TRBV9 and TRBJ2-2; 10 bases align to TRBD1. The J segment lost 4 bases and the V segment lost 2 bases, leaving 8 bases of the junction unmatched. This CDR3 has 17 amino acids. CDR1 and CDR2 from the germline V gene are SGDLS and YYNGEE. CDR3 sequence (DNA): TGTGCCAGCAGCGTTTTGGGGGGACAGGGGAGCACCGGGGAGCTGTTTTTT. Translated, it gives CASSVLGGQGSTGELFF.

This clone turned up a few times. V gene TRBV19 combines with J gene TRBJ1-2; TRBD1 aligns across 9 bases. The CDR3 totals 18 residues. V trimming: 3 bases; J trimming: 3 bases; junction bases outside the gene matches: 14. Germline V gives CDR1 LNHDA, CDR2 SQIVND (reference sequence). This chain's CDR3 is CASSIQGTGMNPYYGYTF. CDR3 DNA: TGTGCCAGTAGTATTCAAGGGACAGGGATGAACCCCTACTATGGCTACACCTTC.

The chain links TRBV25-1 to TRBJ1-4; 7 bases are shared with TRBD1. CDR3 size: 15 residues. Trimming removed 1 base from V and 8 bases from J; junction bases left unmatched: 7. Germline V lookup: CDR1 MGHDK, CDR2 SYGVNS. The CDR3 coding sequence is TGTGCCAGCAGTGAATTCCGACAGGGTGGAGAAAAACTGTTTTTT. Translating it yields CASSEFRQGGEKLFF.

V and J are TRBV7-9 and TRBJ2-5, with TRBD2 as a possible D gene (5 bases). Trimming removed 5 bases at V and 0 bases at J, with 16 bases between. The V gene's germline CDR1 is SEHNR and CDR2 FQNEAQ (reference sequence). This CDR3 has 16 amino acids. CDR3 bases: TGTGCCAGCAGCCCCCAAGGGAGAGGGAACCAAGAGACCCAGTACTTC. It specifies CASSPQGRGNQETQYF.

The gene calls are TRBV4-3 and TRBJ2-7, with a tentative D call TRBD1 (5 bases). The CDR3 covers 14 residues. Germline values: CDR1 LGHNA, CDR2 YSLEER. The V end lost 4 bases, the J end lost 3 bases, and 13 bases lay between the germline ends. In nucleotides, the CDR3 is TGCGCCAGCAGCCGTACTACAGGTTTCTACGAGCAGTACTTC. This translates into CASSRTTGFYEQYF.

The CDR3 spells CASSLWDGPYEQYF. Here the CDR3 DNA reads TGCGCCAGCAGCCTTTGGGACGGCCCCTACGAGCAGTACTTC. The chain combines TRBV5-1 with TRBJ2-7, with D possibly being TRBD1 or TRBD2 (5 bases each). The CDR3 spans 14 residues. Trimming removed 4 bases from V and 2 bases from J, with 13 bases in between. Per the germline V gene, CDR1 is SGHRS and CDR2 is YFSETQ. The whole variable domain, remainder taken from reference TRBV5-1 and TRBJ2-7, is KAGVTQTPRYLIKTRGQQVTLSCSPISGHRSVSWYQQTPGQGLQFLFEYFSETQRNKGNFPGRFSGRQFSNSRSEMNVSTLELGDSALYLCASSLWDGPYEQYFGPGTRLTVT.

V and J are TRBV7-2 and TRBJ2-1, with 8 positions matching TRBD2. The CDR3 is 15 residues long. V dropped 5 bases and J dropped 10; count of bases not matched to a gene: 13. Germline CDR1 reads SGHTA; CDR2 reads FQGNSA. The CDR3 bases are TGTGCCAGCAGCGTAATAGCGGGATACCGCTCGGAGCAGTTCTTC. It specifies CASSVIAGYRSEQFF.

The chain recombines TRBV25-1 with TRBJ2-2; no definite D call. Trimming stripped 3 bases from V and 0 bases from J, with 8 bases between. There are 15 residues in the CDR3. CDR1 is MGHDK, CDR2 SYGVNS, per germline. CDR3 protein: CASSEGFTNTGELFF. The CDR3 DNA follows: TGTGCCAGCAGTGAGGGCTTCACGAACACCGGGGAGCTGTTTTTT. The full variable domain, with the rest looked up from reference TRBV25-1 and TRBJ2-2, is EADIYQTPRYLVIGTGKKITLECSQTMGHDKMYWYQQDPGMELHLIHYSYGVNSTEKGDLSSESTVSRIRTEHFPLTLESARPSHTSQYLCASSEGFTNTGELFFGEGSRLTVL.

The chain joins TRBV28 to TRBJ2-7; tentative D call: TRBD1 (5 bases). The V end lost 10 bases, the J end lost 2 bases, and 24 bases lay between the germline ends. Germline V gives CDR1 MDHEN, CDR2 SYDVKM. CDR3 length equals 16 residues. The CDR3 DNA follows: TGTGCCACCAGACGCCCTTCGGCAGGGCATCCCTACGAGCAGTACTTC. Translated, it gives CATRRPSAGHPYEQYF.

The table lists this clone with many counts. V usage is TRBV14 and J usage is TRBJ1-1, with 8 bases that match TRBD1. V gave up 0 bases and J gave up 4 bases; unmatched junction bases: 4. From germline, CDR1 is SGHDN and CDR2 FVKESK. The CDR3 runs 15 residues. In DNA form, the CDR3 reads TGTGCCAGCAGCCAAGAGCCAGGGGGCGTCACTGAAGCTTTCTTT. Translation: CASSQEPGGVTEAFF. Full variable domain (missing parts from reference TRBV14 and TRBJ1-1): EAGVTQFPSHSVIEKGQTVTLRCDPISGHDNLYWYRRVMGKEIKFLLHFVKESKQDESGMPNNRFLAERTGGTYSTLKVQPAELEDSGVYFCASSQEPGGVTEAFFGQGTRLTVV.

This chain links TRBV7-9 with TRBJ1-1; no firm D call. CDR1 and CDR2 from the germline V gene are SEHNR and FQNEAQ (reference sequence). The CDR3 has 13 amino acids. Trimming removed 1 base at V and 3 bases at J, with 6 bases between. CDR3 sequence reads: CASSLVGYTEAFF. The CDR3 DNA is TGTGCCAGCAGCTTAGTAGGGTACACTGAAGCTTTCTTT.

The rearrangement links TRBV18 to TRBJ1-1; 9 positions match TRBD1. The CDR3 totals 16 residues. Germline assignment: CDR1 KGHSH and CDR2 LQKENI. The V gene end was trimmed by 0 bases and the J gene end by 4 bases; junction bases not matched to a gene: 6. The CDR3 is CASSPPDRGKSTEAFF. The CDR3 bases are TGTGCCAGCTCACCACCAGACAGGGGGAAGAGCACTGAAGCTTTCTTT. The full variable domain, rest sourced from reference TRBV18 and TRBJ1-1, is NAGVMQNPRHLVRRRGQEARLRCSPMKGHSHVYWYRQLPEEGLKFMVYLQKENIIDESGMPKERFSAEFPKEGPSILRIQQVVRGDSAAYFCASSPPDRGKSTEAFFGQGTRLTVV.